These T cell receptor beta chains were read from a single sample in a study of cytomegalovirus exposure and HLA in healthy donors. The method was immunoSEQ multiplex PCR; TCRdb's version includes in-frame clones alone and lacks a portion of them. This table holds about 55,000 clones, roughly four fifths found once. The sequenced sample consisted of PBMCs. The receptors stem from a man aged 30-40 years in good health and CMV-seronegative. Each CDR3 is given with its conserved first and last residue. D genes are given only for firm matches. Only part of the rows carry a size: once, few, many, or a class if the clone is expanded.

TRBJ2-2	TRBV9	TRBD1	.	TGTGCCAGCAGCGTAGTCGACTGGACAGGGGTCCGGACCGGGGAGCTGTTTTTT	CASSVVDWTGVRTGELFF
TRBJ2-7	TRBV7-2	.	.	TGTGCCAGCAGCCCGCAGGGTGCGACCTACGAGCAGTACTTC	CASSPQGATYEQYF
TRBJ2-7	TRBV7-2	.	.	TGTGCCAGCAGTTATTCCGGGACTTCCTCCTACGAGCAGTACTTC	CASSYSGTSSYEQYF
TRBJ2-1	TRBV10-3	TRBD2	.	TGTGCCATCAGTGGGCTAGCGGGGAGGAATGAGCAGTTCTTC	CAISGLAGRNEQFF
TRBJ1-5	TRBV28	TRBD1	.	TGTGCCAGCAGATCCGGGGACAGGCTAACTCAGCCCCAGCATTTT	CASRSGDRLTQPQHF
TRBJ2-1	TRBV14	TRBD2	.	TGTGCCAGCAGCCAAAGGCTTGGACTAGCGGGCTGGAGCTCCTACAATGAGCAGTTCTTC	CASSQRLGLAGWSSYNEQFF
TRBJ2-7	TRBV10-3	TRBD2	.	TGTGCCATCAGTGAGTCGACTAGCGGGGCCCCCCACGAGCAGTACTTC	CAISESTSGAPHEQYF
TRBJ1-6	TRBV6-1	.	.	TGTGCCACAGTCCGGGTTCCTAATTCACCCCTCCACTTT	CATVRVPNSPLHF
TRBJ2-6	TRBV7-3	.	.	TGTGCCAGCAGCTTAGGGGCCGACGTCCTGACTTTC	CASSLGADVLTF
TRBJ1-5	TRBV5-1	.	.	TGCGCCAGCAGCTTGGAAGCGGGCGGCGGGCAGCCCCAGCATTTT	CASSLEAGGGQPQHF
TRBJ2-6	TRBV30	.	.	TGTGCCTGGGAACAGGGACCTAGCTCTGGGGCCAACGTCCTGACTTTC	CAWEQGPSSGANVLTF
TRBJ2-1	TRBV4-1	.	.	TGCGCCAGCAGCCAAGATCCCCAGAGGGAGCAGTTCTTC	CASSQDPQREQFF
TRBJ2-1	TRBV10-3	TRBD2	.	TGTGCCACCCTCGGACTAGCGGGGGAGAAGCAGTTCTTC	CATLGLAGEKQFF
TRBJ1-4	TRBV10-3	.	few	TGTGCCATCAGTCCGAGTCAGCAGGGATATAATGAAAAACTGTTTTTT	CAISPSQQGYNEKLFF
TRBJ2-7	TRBV5-4	.	.	TGTGCCAGCAGCTTGGAGAACAGCTTCTACGAGCAGTACTTC	CASSLENSFYEQYF
TRBJ2-2	TRBV27	.	once	TGTGCCAGCAGTTTATTCGCGGGAACGGGTGGGGAGCTGTTTTTT	CASSLFAGTGGELFF
TRBJ2-7	TRBV5-1	.	.	TGCGCCAGCAGCTTGGTGTGGGAGAAAGACGAGCAGTACTTC	CASSLVWEKDEQYF
TRBJ2-7	TRBV2	TRBD1	.	TGTGCCAGCATGGGACAGATCTACGAGCAGTACTTC	CASMGQIYEQYF
TRBJ2-7	TRBV6-5	.	.	TGTGCCAGCAGTTACGGGCGTATAGCCTACGAGCAGTACTTC	CASSYGRIAYEQYF
TRBJ2-1	TRBV7-9	TRBD1	.	TGTGCCAGCAGCTTCGCGACAGGGTGGAATGAGCAGTTCTTC	CASSFATGWNEQFF
TRBJ1-1	TRBV6-5	.	.	TGTGCCAGCAGTGGACAGATTGCGAGCCCTGAAGCTTTCTTT	CASSGQIASPEAFF
TRBJ1-2	TRBV28	TRBD1	.	TGTGCCAGCAGTCGTCCCGGGACAGGGTCCTATGGCTACACCTTC	CASSRPGTGSYGYTF
TRBJ2-7	TRBV27	.	.	TGTGCCAGCAGGGCGGGGCCCTACGAGCAGTACTTC	CASRAGPYEQYF
TRBJ2-1	TRBV28	.	.	TGTGCCAGCAGTTTTCAGGAAAGCTACAATGAGCAGTTCTTC	CASSFQESYNEQFF
TRBJ1-6	TRBV6-5	TRBD1	.	TGTGCCAGCAGACCGACAGGGGCCCTCGGGCCCCTCCACTTT	CASRPTGALGPLHF
TRBJ1-1	TRBV6-4	.	.	TGTGCCAGCAAGGGAGGCGAGAACACTGAAGCTTTCTTT	CASKGGENTEAFF
TRBJ2-1	TRBV11-2	TRBD2	.	TGTGCCAGCAGCCCCACGGGACTAGCCGCTGAGCAGTTCTTC	CASSPTGLAAEQFF
TRBJ1-5	TRBV6-1	.	.	TGTGCCAGCAGTGGGACTACAATTAGCAATCAGCCCCAGCATTTT	CASSGTTISNQPQHF
TRBJ2-1	TRBV6-5	TRBD2	.	TGTGCCAGCACGAGCGGGGGGGCAGACGACAATGAGCAGTTCTTC	CASTSGGADDNEQFF
TRBJ2-1	TRBV6-6	.	once	TGTGCCAGCAGTCCCCATGGGGCCCCCTCCTACAATGAGCAGTTCTTC	CASSPHGAPSYNEQFF
TRBJ1-5	TRBV2	.	.	TGTGCCAGCAGTGAAGGGCGGGGGGGGATCCATTTT	CASSEGRGGIHF
TRBJ2-7	TRBV30	.	once	TGTGCCTGGAGTGTACTGACTGCTTACGAGCAGTACTTC	CAWSVLTAYEQYF
TRBJ1-2	TRBV28	.	.	TGTGCCAGCAGTTTATTGGGGGGGAACTATGATGGCTACACCTTC	CASSLLGGNYDGYTF
TRBJ2-7	TRBV30	TRBD1	.	TGTGCCTGGAGTATAGGGGGCGCGGCCTACGAGCAGTACTTC	CAWSIGGAAYEQYF
TRBJ2-3	TRBV2	.	.	TGTGCCAGCAGTGAGATAGAAGCTAGCACAGATACGCAGTATTTT	CASSEIEASTDTQYF
TRBJ2-1	TRBV10-3	TRBD2	.	TGTGCCATCAGTGGGACTAGCGGGGGGTCGAGCTCCTACAATGAGCAGTTCTTC	CAISGTSGGSSSYNEQFF
TRBJ1-5	TRBV18	TRBD1	.	TGTGCCAGCTCAAGGGACAGAAAAGAAATGGCTGGTCAGCCCCAGCATTTT	CASSRDRKEMAGQPQHF
TRBJ2-3	TRBV5-5	.	.	TGTGCCAGCAGCTTCCGCGTCGTGGCGGGGAGCACAGATACGCAGTATTTT	CASSFRVVAGSTDTQYF
TRBJ2-1	TRBV7-9	.	.	TGTGCCAGCAGCCTGAACAGGGCCACCCACAATGAGCAGTTCTTC	CASSLNRATHNEQFF
TRBJ1-1	TRBV19	.	.	TGTGCCAGTAGTCAGGGCCCCACCCGGGCTGAAGCTTTCTTT	CASSQGPTRAEAFF
TRBJ2-2	TRBV7-9	.	.	TGTGCCAGCCCAAAAGAGCCGTTCACCGGGGAGCTGTTTTTT	CASPKEPFTGELFF
TRBJ2-7	TRBV7-6	.	.	TGTGCCAGCAGCACGACACTGAACCCCTACGAGCAGTACTTC	CASSTTLNPYEQYF
TRBJ2-1	TRBV5-1	.	.	TGCGCCAGCAGCAGCCCTGCTCTGTACAATGAGCAGTTCTTC	CASSSPALYNEQFF
TRBJ1-1	TRBV30	.	few	TGTGCCTGGAGTGTCCAGGACAGAGGTCGTGCTTTCTTT	CAWSVQDRGRAFF
TRBJ2-1	TRBV4-1	TRBD2	.	TGCGCCAGCAGCCAACCTCTAGCGGGGGGCATCTACAATGAGCAGTTCTTC	CASSQPLAGGIYNEQFF
TRBJ2-1	TRBV6-4	TRBD2	.	TGTGCCAGCAGTGACTCGGCTAGCGGGAGGGCCCATGAGCAGTTCTTC	CASSDSASGRAHEQFF